These 13 T cell receptor beta chains share one sample of origin, sequenced in a study of blood T cell repertoires in COVID-19. The table came from immunoSEQ multiplex PCR; TCRdb's copy has only in-frame clones and leaves some out. The table shows roughly 340,000 clones, with around 90% occurring only once. Sequencing was carried out using peripheral blood. The receptors originated from a woman under 30 who had recovered from COVID-19.

The J gene is TRBJ2-2, the V gene TRBV18; 7 bases map to TRBD2. Germline V gene lookup returns CDR1 KGHSH and CDR2 LQKENI. CDR3 size: 15 residues. V shed 3 bases and J 5 bases; nucleotides not matched to a gene: 6. The CDR3 spells CASSPGGSGTGELFF. Written as DNA, the CDR3 is TGTGCCAGCTCACCCGGCGGGAGCGGTACCGGGGAGCTGTTTTTT.

The V call is TRBV12-5, the J call TRBJ1-5, with 8 bases that match TRBD1. Germline CDR1 reads LGHNT; CDR2 reads FRNRAP. This CDR3 contains 18 residues. Trimming cost V 1 base and J 4 bases; bases outside gene matches: 12. CDR3 sequence: CASGLAGRGLTGNQPQHF. CDR3 nucleotide sequence: TGTGCTAGTGGTTTGGCGGGCAGGGGGCTAACGGGGAATCAGCCCCAGCATTTT. Looking up the rest from reference TRBV12-5 and TRBJ1-5 gives the full variable domain: DARVTQTPRHKVTEMGQEVTMRCQPILGHNTVFWYRQTMMQGLELLAYFRNRAPLDDSGMPKDRFSAEMPDATLATLKIQPSEPRDSAVYFCASGLAGRGLTGNQPQHFGDGTRLSIL.

The J gene is TRBJ2-1, the V gene TRBV29-1; D remains unclear. This CDR3 is built from 13 residues. V shed 2 bases and J shed 3 bases, with 8 bases lying between them. Germline values: CDR1 SQVTM, CDR2 ANQGSEA. The CDR3 DNA sequence: TGCAGCGTTGAAACGGTTTACTACAATGAGCAGTTCTTC. Translating it yields CSVETVYYNEQFF.

This CDR3 is CASSFPNRGLGTEAFF. The CDR3 nucleotides are TGTGCCAGCAGTTTTCCAAACAGGGGTCTCGGGACTGAAGCTTTCTTT. The rearrangement uses TRBV27 and TRBJ1-1; 7 bases are a match to TRBD1. The V segment lost 3 bases and the J segment 5 bases; nucleotides outside the gene matches: 12. Germline values: CDR1 MNHEY, CDR2 SMNVEV (reference sequence). This CDR3 has 16 residues.

V and J are TRBV6-2 or TRBV6-3 and TRBJ2-2, with TRBD1 matching over 7 bases. The CDR3 consists of 15 residues. Unmatched junction bases numbered 5, after V lost 5 bases and J lost 2 bases. Germline CDR1 MNHEY, CDR2 SVGEGT. The CDR3 is CASSGWDSNTGELFF. The CDR3 DNA reads as TGTGCCAGCAGTGGCTGGGACAGCAACACCGGGGAGCTGTTTTTT.

This sequence joins TRBV18 and TRBJ1-1, with TRBD1 matching over 7 bases. V shed 6 bases, J shed 4 bases, and the junction held 5 bases outside the gene matches. CDR3 length equals 13 residues. CDR1 is KGHSH, CDR2 LQKENI, per germline. CDR3 DNA: TGTGCCAGCTCGAAACAGGGGAGCACTGAAGCTTTCTTT. Its translation is CASSKQGSTEAFF.

The chain is built from TRBV4-1 and TRBJ2-3; 9 positions agree with TRBD1. Germline V lookup: CDR1 MGHRA, CDR2 YSYEKL. This CDR3 comprises 15 residues. After removal of 5 bases from V and 4 bases from J, the junction contained 7 bases not matched to a gene. CDR3 protein: CASSSQDRGADTQYF. CDR3 coding DNA: TGCGCCAGCAGCAGCCAGGACAGGGGCGCAGATACGCAGTATTTT.

This sequence joins TRBV27 and TRBJ2-1; 9 bases are a match to TRBD2. Losses at the gene ends were 3 bases for V and 0 bases for J; bases not matched to a gene: 6. In germline, CDR1 is MNHEY, CDR2 SMNVEV (reference sequence). This CDR3 contains 17 residues. In DNA, the CDR3 is TGTGCCAGCAGTTTTCGTAGCGGGAGCATCTCCTACAATGAGCAGTTCTTC. It codes for CASSFRSGSISYNEQFF.

V and J are TRBV24-1 and TRBJ2-2, with 13 nucleotides matching TRBD2. The CDR3 sequence is 20 residues long. Unmatched junction bases numbered 10, after V lost 3 bases and J lost 1 base. Germline V gene sequence: CDR1 KGHDR, CDR2 SFDVKD. Here the CDR3 reads CATSDTTGLAGPRNTGELFF. The CDR3 coding sequence is TGTGCCACCAGTGATACAACGGGACTAGCGGGACCCCGGAACACCGGGGAGCTGTTTTTT.

This chain uses TRBV6-5 with TRBJ2-7, with 13 bases that match TRBD2. The length of the CDR3 is 15 residues. The junction had 4 bases not matched to a gene; V was cut back by 6 bases and J by 2 bases. The V gene's germline CDR1 is MNHEY and CDR2 SVGAGI. The CDR3 DNA sequence: TGTGCCAGCAGCGCCGGACTAGCGGGAGCCTACGAGCAGTACGTC. This codes for CASSAGLAGAYEQYV.

V usage is TRBV29-1 and J usage is TRBJ2-1; D perhaps matches TRBD2 (6 bases). CDR1 SQVTM and CDR2 ANQGSEA come from the germline V gene. The CDR3 runs to 14 residues. V shed 3 bases and J shed 5 bases, with 14 bases lying between them. CDR3 protein: CSVDGREWDNEQFF. DNA for the CDR3: TGCAGCGTTGATGGGCGGGAATGGGACAATGAGCAGTTCTTC.

The chain carries TRBV27 and TRBJ2-1; 9 bases line up with TRBD1. V lost 8 bases, J lost 0 bases, and 5 bases stayed unmatched. Germline-derived CDR1 and CDR2 are MNHEY and SMNVEV (reference sequence). This CDR3 has 15 amino acids. The CDR3 DNA reads as TGTGCCAGCCGTCGGGACAGGGTCTCCTACAATGAGCAGTTCTTC. This sequence encodes CASRRDRVSYNEQFF.

This clone was seen once. The CDR3 sequence: CASSLERVEQFF. CDR3 sequence (DNA): TGTGCCAGCAGTTTAGAGCGGGTTGAGCAGTTCTTC. The V and J genes are TRBV12-3 or TRBV12-4 and TRBJ2-1; D is perhaps TRBD2 (6 bases). The CDR3 is made up of 12 amino acids. The V and J ends lost 1 base and 9 bases respectively, with 7 bases between them.